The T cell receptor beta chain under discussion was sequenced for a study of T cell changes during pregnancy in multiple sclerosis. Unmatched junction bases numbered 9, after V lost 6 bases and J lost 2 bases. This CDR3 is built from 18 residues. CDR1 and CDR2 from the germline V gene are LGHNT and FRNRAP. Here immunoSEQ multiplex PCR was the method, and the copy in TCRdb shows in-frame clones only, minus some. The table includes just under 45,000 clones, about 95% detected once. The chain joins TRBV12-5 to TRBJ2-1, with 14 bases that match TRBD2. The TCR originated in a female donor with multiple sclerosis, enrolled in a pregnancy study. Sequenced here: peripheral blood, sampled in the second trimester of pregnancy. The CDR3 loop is CASGSLGLAGDTYNEQFF. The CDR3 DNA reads TGTGCTAGTGGCTCATTGGGACTAGCGGGAGATACCTACAATGAGCAGTTCTTC.